Below, one TCR beta chain is given with its context. The CDR3 spans 17 residues. In germline, CDR1 is LGHNA, CDR2 YSLEER. The ends lost 1 base at V and 2 bases at J; junction bases unmatched: 7. Here immunoSEQ multiplex PCR was the method, and the copy in TCRdb shows in-frame clones only, minus some. The repertoire holds about 8,000 clones, with about 90% as singletons. These data originate in a study of blood T cell repertoires in COVID-19. The source material was peripheral blood. The J gene is TRBJ2-3, the V gene TRBV4-3; TRBD2 matches 9 bases. The receptor comes from a woman aged 45-59 years with active or convalescent COVID-19. The CDR3 spells CASSQGLAGTITDTQYF. In nucleotides, the CDR3 is TGCGCCAGCAGCCAAGGTCTAGCGGGAACCATCACAGATACGCAGTATTTT.